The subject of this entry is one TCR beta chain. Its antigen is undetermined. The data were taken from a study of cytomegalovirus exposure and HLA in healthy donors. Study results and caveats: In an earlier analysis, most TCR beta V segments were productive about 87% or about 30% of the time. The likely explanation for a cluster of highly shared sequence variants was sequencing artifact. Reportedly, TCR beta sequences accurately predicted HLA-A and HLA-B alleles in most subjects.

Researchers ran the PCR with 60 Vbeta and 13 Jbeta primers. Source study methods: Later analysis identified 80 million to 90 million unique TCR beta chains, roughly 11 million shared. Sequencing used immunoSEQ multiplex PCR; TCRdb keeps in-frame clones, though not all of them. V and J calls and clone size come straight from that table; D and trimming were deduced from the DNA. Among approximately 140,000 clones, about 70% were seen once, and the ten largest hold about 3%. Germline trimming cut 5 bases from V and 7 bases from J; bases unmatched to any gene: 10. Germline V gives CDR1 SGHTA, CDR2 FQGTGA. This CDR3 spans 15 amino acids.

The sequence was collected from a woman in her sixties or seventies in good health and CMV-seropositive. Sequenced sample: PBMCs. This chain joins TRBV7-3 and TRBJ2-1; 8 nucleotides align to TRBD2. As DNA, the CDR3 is TGTGCCAGCAGCCAAGGACTAGCCCCAGGTAATGAGCAGTTCTTC. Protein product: CASSQGLAPGNEQFF.